This record looks at one T cell receptor (beta chain) sequence and its context. This receptor's antigen is unknown. There are no base qualities to consult, and no much larger clone falls within one base. Library preparation used the immunoSEQ multiplex PCR assay. On the authors' methods: To diagnose cytomegalovirus status from the catalog of TCR beta chain sequences, a statistical classification framework was built. In its TCRdb copy, this immuneACCESS table keeps in-frame sequences only and misses some clones. Where compared with another copy, unresolved V genes explain less than half of these, and the others have no known cause. The V and J calls and the clone size are those of that table, but D and trimming were determined from the DNA. This sample has 55,000 to 65,000 clones in its table, and roughly 90% of those were observed once. More than 1% of the sample lies in the top ten. This entry is derived from a study of cytomegalovirus exposure and HLA in healthy donors listed by TCRdb under 2017. General notes on the study: A later analysis indicated that the 120 or so validation repertoires were generated on the platform also employed for the 650 to 850 repertoires of the first cohort. The study aimed to test whether cataloging public T cell receptors could reveal signatures of past pathogen exposure. The study combined high-throughput TCR immunosequencing, statistical association of individual TCRs with disease status, and machine learning to predict cytomegalovirus infection status. In addition to the first cohort of 650 to 750 subjects, a separate validation cohort of 120 different subjects was used.

The paper as a whole reports these results and caveats: In a later analysis, TCRs clustered in the first cohort were found to also tend to co-occur in the roughly 130 validation repertoires, with about 94% of cluster scores above 0. The classifier was reported to diagnose cytomegalovirus status with high specificity and sensitivity in both the original and validation cohorts. Across donors, most TCR sequences were observed very rarely, whereas some public TCRs were present in many individuals. The authors suggested that the approach could potentially be generalized to other disease states and immunological phenotypes. A few of the identified cytomegalovirus-associated TCR beta chains were confirmed in vitro to be specific for cytomegalovirus antigens. The study listed approximately 150 TCR beta chains as associated with cytomegalovirus. A later analysis had no HLA typing for the validation cohort, so co-occurrence there was scored across all 120 repertoires.

The donors belonged to the validation cohort of over a hundred subjects, which was separate from the approximately 700-subject first cohort. The junction carries 10 bases between V and J, which are trimmed by 3 bases and 1 base respectively. Measured from the cysteine to the phenylalanine, the CDR3 is 14 residues long. Of the read, only the CDR3 DNA is kept; its 42 bases are in frame from base 1. The germline V gene yields SGHRS for CDR1 and YFSETQ for CDR2. The chain joins TRBV5-1 to TRBJ2-5, with TRBD1 perhaps the D gene, on 6 matching bases. The sequencing sample was made of PBMCs. This sequence was found in a man between 18 and 35 years old in good health and CMV-seronegative. The encoded CDR3 is CASSWGTPQETQYF. The DNA sequence is as follows: TGCGCCAGCAGCTGGGGGACACCCCAAGAGACCCAGTACTTC.